Below, 24 T cell receptor beta chains from the same sample are listed, as sequenced in a study of OX40 agonist ivuxolimab in advanced cancers. Sequencing used immunoSEQ multiplex PCR; TCRdb keeps in-frame clones, though not all of them. Of 40,000 to 60,000 clones in the sample, roughly 79% were seen once. Specimen: CD4+ or CD8+ T cells sorted from blood, collected in a trial of the OX40 agonist ivuxolimab. These receptor sequences come from an adult with an advanced solid tumor such as melanoma, head and neck, liver or kidney cancer.

The chain has TRBV5-5 and TRBJ2-6; a weak D match, TRBD2 (5 bases). Trimming left V 1 base short and J 1 base short, with 15 bases between. Germline lookup yields CDR1 SGHKS and CDR2 YYEKEE (reference sequence). There are 18 residues in the CDR3. In nucleotides, the CDR3 is TGTGCCAGCAGCTTGAATCTTGGGGAGCCTTCTGGGGCCAACGTCCTGACTTTC. It codes for CASSLNLGEPSGANVLTF.

Remarks on this clone: The sample holds other DNA sequences that translate to the same CDR3. The genes are TRBV9 and TRBJ2-3; 10 bases align to TRBD2. With V trimmed by 3 bases and J by 4 bases, 2 bases remained unmatched. CDR1 SGDLS and CDR2 YYNGEE come from the germline V gene. The CDR3 sequence is 14 residues long. This CDR3 is CASSASGRADTQYF. CDR3 DNA sequence: TGTGCCAGCAGCGCTAGCGGGAGAGCAGATACGCAGTATTTT.

The chain combines TRBV7-9 with TRBJ2-1, with 10 bases aligning to TRBD2. The trim removed 5 bases at V and 6 bases at J, leaving 10 bases unmatched. The CDR3 has 16 amino acids. Germline lookup yields CDR1 SEHNR and CDR2 FQNEAQ (reference sequence). The CDR3 DNA reads TGTGCCAGCAGCCCCTTTGGGACTAGCGCATCCAATGAGCAGTTCTTC. This codes for CASSPFGTSASNEQFF.

The J gene is TRBJ2-5, the V gene TRBV5-5, with TRBD2 identical over 7 bases. After removal of 4 bases from V and 0 bases from J, the junction contained 9 bases not matched to a gene. The V gene's germline CDR1 is SGHKS and CDR2 YYEKEE (reference sequence). The length of the CDR3 is 16 residues. CDR3 in amino acids: CASSHRTSEYQETQYF. The CDR3 region has the DNA TGTGCCAGCAGCCACCGAACTAGCGAATACCAAGAGACCCAGTACTTC.

Comment on this clone: The same CDR3 also results from other DNA sequences found in this sample. J is TRBJ1-2 and V is TRBV14; D call uncertain. Germline V gene sequence: CDR1 SGHDN, CDR2 FVKESK. Trimming removed 1 base from V and 4 bases from J, with 7 bases in between. The CDR3 runs to 13 residues. CDR3: CASSQVGSYGYTF. The CDR3 DNA sequence: TGTGCCAGCAGCCAAGTCGGAAGCTATGGCTACACCTTC.

The chain has TRBV19 and TRBJ2-1; D is undetermined. The germline V gene has CDR1 LNHDA and CDR2 SQIVND (reference sequence). The CDR3 is 15 amino acids. Trimming removed 0 bases from V and 0 bases from J, with 6 bases in between. CDR3 sequence: CASSIDQYSYNEQFF. In DNA form, the CDR3 reads TGTGCCAGTAGTATAGATCAGTACTCCTACAATGAGCAGTTCTTC.

This chain connects TRBV13 to TRBJ1-1; tentatively, D is TRBD1 (5 bases). This CDR3 is built from 15 residues. The V gene's germline CDR1 is PRHDT and CDR2 FYEKMQ (reference sequence). V lost 1 base and J 4 bases, leaving 13 bases between the germline ends. In DNA form, the CDR3 reads TGTGCCAGCAGCTTAGAGCGGGGGTGGACCACTGAAGCTTTCTTT. Its protein is CASSLERGWTTEAFF.

The count of this clone is one. V and J are TRBV6-5 and TRBJ2-1, with 11 bases lining up with TRBD2. The CDR3 is 15 amino acids. With 1 base clipped from V and 6 bases from J, the junction kept 2 bases outside the gene matches. Germline CDR1 reads MNHEY; CDR2 reads SVGAGI. The CDR3 protein is CASSYWTSGSNEQFF. The DNA of the CDR3 is TGTGCCAGCAGTTACTGGACTAGCGGGTCCAATGAGCAGTTCTTC.

J is TRBJ2-3 and V is TRBV5-4; D might be TRBD2 (5 bases). This CDR3 spans 14 amino acids. The germline V and J ends were trimmed by 4 bases and 4 bases, with 13 bases remaining between them. CDR1 SGHNT and CDR2 YYREEE come from the germline V gene (reference sequence). CDR3 bases: TGTGCCAGCAGCGCCGAACTAGAGCCAGATACGCAGTATTTT. As protein: CASSAELEPDTQYF.

This clone was observed a single time. CDR3 protein: CATSRDLDLRGYTF. CDR3 coding DNA: TGTGCCACCAGCAGAGACCTCGATTTAAGAGGCTACACCTTC. This sequence joins TRBV15 and TRBJ1-2; D is ambiguous. The CDR3 has 14 amino acids. Germline CDR1 reads LNHNV; CDR2 reads YYDKDF (reference sequence). V lost 0 bases and J 8 bases, leaving 13 bases between the germline ends.

As to this clone: One end of the junction fails to match germline, which may point to a read error. The chain has TRBV19 and TRBJ1-5, with 9 bases fitting TRBD1. This CDR3 contains 14 residues. Germline loops: CDR1 LNHDA, CDR2 SQIVND (reference sequence). The CDR3 spells CASSTTGGNQPQHF. The CDR3 coding sequence is TGTGCCAGTAGTACTACAGGGGGCAACCAGCCCCAGCATTTT.

This clone appeared a few times. The J gene is TRBJ1-2, the V gene TRBV28; TRBD1 might be the D (6 bases). Looked up from germline, CDR1 is MDHEN and CDR2 is SYDVKM. The CDR3 length is 16 residues. Trimming stripped 2 bases from V and 4 bases from J, with 17 bases between. The chain's CDR3 is CASSLTPQDRTYGYTF. The CDR3 DNA reads TGTGCCAGCAGTTTAACTCCCCAGGACAGAACCTATGGCTACACCTTC.

The chain recombines TRBV28 with TRBJ2-1; 7 nucleotides match TRBD1. The CDR3 length is 13 residues. From germline, CDR1 is MDHEN and CDR2 SYDVKM. Trimming at V came to 6 bases and at J to 7 bases, leaving 6 bases not matched to a gene. The CDR3 sequence: CASSLYRGNEQFF. CDR3 bases: TGTGCCAGCAGCCTATACAGGGGAAATGAGCAGTTCTTC.

A note on this clone: Additional DNA sequences in this sample encode the identical CDR3. V is TRBV7-9 and J is TRBJ1-1; D is unresolved. This CDR3 region has 13 residues. Per germline, CDR1 SEHNR and CDR2 FQNEAQ (reference sequence). V lost 1 base and J lost 4, with 7 bases in between. The CDR3 region is CASSLGGSTEAFF. DNA of the CDR3: TGTGCCAGCAGCTTAGGTGGTAGCACTGAAGCTTTCTTT.

The rearrangement links TRBV7-9 to TRBJ2-7; D perhaps matches TRBD1 (6 bases). CDR3 length: 14 amino acids. V dropped 3 bases and J dropped 5 bases, with 14 bases sitting between them. CDR1 and CDR2 (germline): SEHNR, FQNEAQ (reference sequence). The CDR3 sequence: CASSFIPGDNEQYF. The CDR3, as DNA: TGTGCCAGCAGCTTTATCCCTGGGGACAACGAGCAGTACTTC.

The chain recombines TRBV2 with TRBJ2-1; the match to TRBD2 covers 13 bases. CDR3 length equals 16 residues. CDR1 and CDR2 (germline): SNHLY, FYNNEI. After removal of 2 bases from V and 6 bases from J, the junction contained 4 bases not matched to a gene. The DNA for the CDR3 is TGTGCCAGCAGTGAAACTAGCGGGGGGGCCATCAATGAGCAGTTCTTC. Residues: CASSETSGGAINEQFF.

This clone has only one observation. V is TRBV5-1 and J is TRBJ2-3; 7 bases align to TRBD2. Germline-derived CDR1 and CDR2 are SGHRS and YFSETQ. The CDR3 has 15 residues. V dropped 0 bases and J dropped 3; count of bases not matched to a gene: 4. The chain's CDR3 is CASSLVWEGTDTQYF. CDR3 nucleotides: TGCGCCAGCAGCTTGGTCTGGGAGGGGACAGATACGCAGTATTTT.

This rearrangement joins TRBV6-5 to TRBJ2-7, with D unclear. CDR3 length: 14 amino acids. Germline CDR1 reads MNHEY; CDR2 reads SVGAGI. V gave up 7 bases and J gave up 0 bases, with 13 bases separating them. DNA for the CDR3: TGTGCCAGCATATCAGATACGAGCTCCTACGAGCAGTACTTC. Translation: CASISDTSSYEQYF.

The rearrangement links TRBV27 to TRBJ2-2; D not resolved. The CDR3 consists of 13 residues. V was pared by 1 base and J by 6 bases, with 6 bases between. Germline values: CDR1 MNHEY, CDR2 SMNVEV (reference sequence). CDR3 sequence: CASSLLAAGELFF. CDR3 DNA: TGTGCCAGCAGTTTATTGGCTGCCGGGGAGCTGTTTTTT.

Only a few counts were recorded for this clone. V and J are TRBV19 and TRBJ2-1; D unresolved. Germline assignment: CDR1 LNHDA and CDR2 SQIVND (reference sequence). The CDR3 is 14 residues long. The germline V and J ends were trimmed by 5 bases and 3 bases, with 11 bases remaining between them. The CDR3 bases are TGTGCCAGTAGTCCCCTTCGGTACTACAATGAGCAGTTCTTC. Its protein is CASSPLRYYNEQFF.

The chain uses TRBV11-3 and TRBJ1-1; D not certain. Germline CDR1 SGHNT, CDR2 YENEEA. V lost 1 base to trimming and J lost 4 bases, with 7 bases between them. CDR3 size: 13 residues. This chain's CDR3 is CASSLAGGTEAFF. CDR3 DNA: TGTGCCAGCAGCTTAGCTGGTGGCACTGAAGCTTTCTTT.

This clone was found a few times. As DNA, the CDR3 is TGTGCCACCAGCAGGGACCGGGGGAGTTCACCCCTCCACTTT. Amino acid sequence: CATSRDRGSSPLHF. The rearrangement joins TRBV15 to TRBJ1-6, with D tentatively TRBD1 (5 bases). V lost 3 bases to trimming and J lost 9 bases, with 12 bases between them. In germline, CDR1 is LNHNV, CDR2 YYDKDF (reference sequence). This CDR3 has 14 residues. The full variable domain, rest sourced from reference TRBV15 and TRBJ1-6, is DAMVIQNPRYQVTQFGKPVTLSCSQTLNHNVMYWYQQKSSQAPKLLFHYYDKDFNNEADTPDNFQSRRPNTSFCFLDIRSPGLGDTAMYLCATSRDRGSSPLHFGNGTRLTVT.

The chain carries TRBV28 and TRBJ1-1; a possible D gene is TRBD1 (6 bases). CDR3 size: 13 residues. V gave up 7 bases and J gave up 4 bases, with 13 bases separating them. Germline V gives CDR1 MDHEN, CDR2 SYDVKM. This chain's CDR3 is CASMWGASTEAFF. CDR3 coding DNA: TGTGCCAGCATGTGGGGGGCGAGCACTGAAGCTTTCTTT.

In its sample, this clone was seen once. This rearrangement joins TRBV2 to TRBJ2-7, with 10 bases matching TRBD2. The CDR3 totals 17 residues. Germline V CDR1 and CDR2: SNHLY, FYNNEI. V was pared by 3 bases and J by 0 bases, with 8 bases of the junction left unmatched. The CDR3 DNA reads TGTGCCAGCAGTGATAGGACTAGCGGCGCTCTCTCCTACGAGCAGTACTTC. Amino acid sequence: CASSDRTSGALSYEQYF.